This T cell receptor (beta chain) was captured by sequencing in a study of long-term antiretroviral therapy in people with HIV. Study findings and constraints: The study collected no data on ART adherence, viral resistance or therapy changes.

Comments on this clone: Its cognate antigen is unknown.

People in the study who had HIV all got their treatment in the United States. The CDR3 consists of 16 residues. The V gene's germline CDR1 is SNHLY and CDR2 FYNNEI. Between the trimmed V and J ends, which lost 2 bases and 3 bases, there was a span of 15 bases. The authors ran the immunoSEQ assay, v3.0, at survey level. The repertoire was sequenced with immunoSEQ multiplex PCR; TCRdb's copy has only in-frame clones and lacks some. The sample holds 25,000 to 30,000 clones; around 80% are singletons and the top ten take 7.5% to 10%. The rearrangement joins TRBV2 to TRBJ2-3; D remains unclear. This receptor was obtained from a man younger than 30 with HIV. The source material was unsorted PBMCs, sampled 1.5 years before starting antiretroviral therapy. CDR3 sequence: CASSEPTSAITDTQYF. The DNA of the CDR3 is TGTGCCAGCAGTGAACCAACTTCCGCTATAACAGATACGCAGTATTTT. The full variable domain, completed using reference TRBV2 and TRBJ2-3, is EPEVTQTPSHQVTQMGQEVILRCVPISNHLYFYWYRQILGQKVEFLVSFYNNEISEKSEIFDDQFSVERPDGSNFTLKIRSTKLEDSAMYFCASSEPTSAITDTQYFGPGTRLTVL.